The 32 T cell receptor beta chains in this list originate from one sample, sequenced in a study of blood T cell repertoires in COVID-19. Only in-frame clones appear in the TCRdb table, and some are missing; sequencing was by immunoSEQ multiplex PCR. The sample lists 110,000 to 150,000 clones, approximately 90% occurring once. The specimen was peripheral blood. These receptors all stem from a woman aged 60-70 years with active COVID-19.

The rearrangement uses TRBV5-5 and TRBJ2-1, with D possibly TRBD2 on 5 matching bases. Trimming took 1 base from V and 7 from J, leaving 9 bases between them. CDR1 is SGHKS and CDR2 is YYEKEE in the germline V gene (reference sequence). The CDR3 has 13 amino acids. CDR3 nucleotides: TGTGCCAGCAGCTTGCTAGAGGGTAATGAGCAGTTCTTC. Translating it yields CASSLLEGNEQFF. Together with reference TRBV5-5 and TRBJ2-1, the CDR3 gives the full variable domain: DAGVTQSPTHLIKTRGQQVTLRCSPISGHKSVSWYQQVLGQGPQFIFQYYEKEERGRGNFPDRFSARQFPNYSSELNVNALLLGDSALYLCASSLLEGNEQFFGPGTRLTVL.

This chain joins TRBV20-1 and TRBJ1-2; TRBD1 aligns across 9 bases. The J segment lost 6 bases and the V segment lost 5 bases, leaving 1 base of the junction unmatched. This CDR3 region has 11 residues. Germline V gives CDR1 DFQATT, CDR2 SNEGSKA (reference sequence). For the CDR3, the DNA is TGCAGTGCTTGGACAGGGGATGGCTACACCTTC. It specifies CSAWTGDGYTF.

CDR3: CASSVAGTGGLETQYF. In DNA, the CDR3 is TGTGCCAGCTCAGTGGCCGGGACAGGGGGTCTAGAGACCCAGTACTTC. The gene calls are TRBV18 and TRBJ2-5; TRBD1 aligns across 11 bases. The CDR3 consists of 16 residues. Germline V gene data show CDR1 as KGHSH and CDR2 as LQKENI. The J segment lost 4 bases and the V segment lost 5 bases, leaving 9 bases of the junction unmatched.

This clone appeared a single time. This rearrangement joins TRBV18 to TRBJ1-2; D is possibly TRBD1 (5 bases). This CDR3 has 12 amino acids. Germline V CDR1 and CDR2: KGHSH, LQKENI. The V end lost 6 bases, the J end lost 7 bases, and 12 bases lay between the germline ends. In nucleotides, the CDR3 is TGTGCCAGCTCGTTCGGGGGAGGTGGCTACACCTTC. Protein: CASSFGGGGYTF. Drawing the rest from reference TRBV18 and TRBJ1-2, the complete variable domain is NAGVMQNPRHLVRRRGQEARLRCSPMKGHSHVYWYRQLPEEGLKFMVYLQKENIIDESGMPKERFSAEFPKEGPSILRIQQVVRGDSAAYFCASSFGGGGYTFGSGTRLTVV.

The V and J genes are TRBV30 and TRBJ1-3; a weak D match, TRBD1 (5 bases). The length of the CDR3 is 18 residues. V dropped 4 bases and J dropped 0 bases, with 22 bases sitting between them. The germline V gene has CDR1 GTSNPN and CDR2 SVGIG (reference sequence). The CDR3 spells CAWNRGRVPRVSGNTIYF. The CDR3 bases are TGTGCCTGGAATAGGGGCAGGGTCCCCCGTGTCTCTGGAAACACCATATATTTT.

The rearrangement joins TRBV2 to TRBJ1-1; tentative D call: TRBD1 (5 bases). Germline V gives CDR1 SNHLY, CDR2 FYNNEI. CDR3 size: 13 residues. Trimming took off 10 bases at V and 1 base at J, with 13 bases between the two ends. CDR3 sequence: CAIASQENTEAFF. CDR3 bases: TGTGCCATCGCCTCACAGGAGAACACTGAAGCTTTCTTT.

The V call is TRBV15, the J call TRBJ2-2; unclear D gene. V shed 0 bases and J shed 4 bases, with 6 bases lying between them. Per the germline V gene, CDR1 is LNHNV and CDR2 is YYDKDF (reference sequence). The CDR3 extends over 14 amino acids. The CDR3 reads CATSRDVGTGELFF. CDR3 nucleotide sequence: TGTGCCACCAGCAGAGACGTCGGCACCGGGGAGCTGTTTTTT.

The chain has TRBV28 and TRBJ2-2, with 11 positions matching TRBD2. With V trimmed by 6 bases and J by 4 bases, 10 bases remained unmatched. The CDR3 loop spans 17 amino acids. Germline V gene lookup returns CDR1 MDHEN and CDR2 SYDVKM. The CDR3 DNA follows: TGTGCCAGCAGCTCAAATAGCGGGAGGGCCTCCACCGGGGAGCTGTTTTTT. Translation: CASSSNSGRASTGELFF.

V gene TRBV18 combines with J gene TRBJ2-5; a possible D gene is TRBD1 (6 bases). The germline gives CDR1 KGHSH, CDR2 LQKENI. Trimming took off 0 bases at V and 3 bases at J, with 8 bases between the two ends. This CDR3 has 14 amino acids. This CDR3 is CASSPPGAEETQYF. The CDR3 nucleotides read TGTGCCAGCTCACCACCGGGGGCGGAAGAGACCCAGTACTTC.

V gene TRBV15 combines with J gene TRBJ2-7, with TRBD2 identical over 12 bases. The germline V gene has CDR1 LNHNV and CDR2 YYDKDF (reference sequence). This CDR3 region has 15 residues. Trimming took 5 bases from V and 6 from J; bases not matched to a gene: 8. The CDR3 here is CATSDRLAGASEQYF. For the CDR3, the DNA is TGTGCCACCAGCGACCGACTAGCGGGAGCGTCCGAGCAGTACTTC.

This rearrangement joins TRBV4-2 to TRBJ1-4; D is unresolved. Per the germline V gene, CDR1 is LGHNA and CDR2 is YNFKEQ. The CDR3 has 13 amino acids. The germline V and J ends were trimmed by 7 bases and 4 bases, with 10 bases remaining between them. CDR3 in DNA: TGTGCCAGCACGACATCCAGTAATGAAAAACTGTTTTTT. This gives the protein CASTTSSNEKLFF.

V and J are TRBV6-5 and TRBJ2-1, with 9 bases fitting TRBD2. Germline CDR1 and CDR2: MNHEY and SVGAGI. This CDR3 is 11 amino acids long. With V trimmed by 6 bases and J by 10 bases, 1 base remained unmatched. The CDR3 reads CASRREGEQFF. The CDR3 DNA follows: TGTGCCAGCAGGCGGGAGGGCGAGCAGTTCTTC.

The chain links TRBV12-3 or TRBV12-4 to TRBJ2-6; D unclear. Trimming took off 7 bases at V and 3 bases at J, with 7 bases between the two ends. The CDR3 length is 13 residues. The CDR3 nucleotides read TGTGCCAGCAATCGACTTGGGGCCAACGTCCTGACTTTC. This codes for CASNRLGANVLTF.

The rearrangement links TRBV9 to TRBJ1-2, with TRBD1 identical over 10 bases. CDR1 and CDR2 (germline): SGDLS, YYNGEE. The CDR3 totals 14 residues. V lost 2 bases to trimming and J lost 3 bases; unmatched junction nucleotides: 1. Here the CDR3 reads CASSVGQGDYGYTF. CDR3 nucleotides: TGTGCCAGCAGCGTCGGACAGGGGGACTATGGCTACACCTTC. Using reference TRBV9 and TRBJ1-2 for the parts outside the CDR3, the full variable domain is DSGVTQTPKHLITATGQRVTLRCSPRSGDLSVYWYQQSLDQGLQFLIQYYNGEERAKGNILERFSAQQFPDLHSELNLSSLELGDSALYFCASSVGQGDYGYTFGSGTRLTVV.

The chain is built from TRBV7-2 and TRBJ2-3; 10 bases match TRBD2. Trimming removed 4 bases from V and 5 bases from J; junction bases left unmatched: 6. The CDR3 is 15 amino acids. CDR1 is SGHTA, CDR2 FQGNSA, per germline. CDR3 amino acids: CASSSQAGGVDTQYF. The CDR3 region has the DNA TGTGCCAGCAGCTCCCAAGCGGGAGGGGTAGATACGCAGTATTTT. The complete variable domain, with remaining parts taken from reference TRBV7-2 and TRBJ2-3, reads GAGVSQSPSNKVTEKGKDVELRCDPISGHTALYWYRQSLGQGLEFLIYFQGNSAPDKSGLPSDRFSAERTGGSVSTLTIQRTQQEDSAVYLCASSSQAGGVDTQYFGPGTRLTVL.

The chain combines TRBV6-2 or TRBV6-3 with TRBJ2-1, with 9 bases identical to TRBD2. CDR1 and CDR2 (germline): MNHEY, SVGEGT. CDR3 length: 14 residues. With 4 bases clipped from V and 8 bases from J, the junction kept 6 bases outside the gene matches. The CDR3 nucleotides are TGTGCCAGCAGTTCGCGGCGGGAGGGCCATGAGCAGTTCTTC. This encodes CASSSRREGHEQFF.

The DNA of the CDR3 is TGTGCCAGCAGCCTAACGACTAGCGGGGCCTACGAGCAGTACTTC. Translation gives CASSLTTSGAYEQYF. V gene TRBV3-1 (or the pseudogene TRBV3-2) combines with J gene TRBJ2-7, with 11 bases identical to TRBD2. Germline V CDR1 and CDR2: LGHDT, YNNKEL (reference sequence). V was pared by 4 bases and J by 2 bases, with 4 bases of the junction left unmatched. The length of the CDR3 is 15 residues.

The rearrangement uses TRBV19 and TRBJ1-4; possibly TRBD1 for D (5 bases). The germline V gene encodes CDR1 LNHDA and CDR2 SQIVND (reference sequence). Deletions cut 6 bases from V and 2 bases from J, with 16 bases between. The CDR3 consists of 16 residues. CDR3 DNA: TGTGCCAGTAGGCAGGGTCAGGGCAGCACTAATGAAAAACTGTTTTTT. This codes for CASRQGQGSTNEKLFF.

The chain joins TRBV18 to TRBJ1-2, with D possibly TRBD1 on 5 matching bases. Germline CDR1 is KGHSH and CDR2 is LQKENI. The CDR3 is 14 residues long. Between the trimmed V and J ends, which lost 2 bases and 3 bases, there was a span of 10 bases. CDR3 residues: CASSPRGLDYGYTF. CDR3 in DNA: TGTGCCAGCTCACCAAGGGGATTGGACTATGGCTACACCTTC.

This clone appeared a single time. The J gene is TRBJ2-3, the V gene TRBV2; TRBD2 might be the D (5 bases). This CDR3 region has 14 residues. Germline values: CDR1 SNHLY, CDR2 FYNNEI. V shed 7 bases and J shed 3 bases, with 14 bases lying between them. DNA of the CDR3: TGTGCCAGCATATTGAGGACTGGGACAGATACGCAGTATTTT. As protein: CASILRTGTDTQYF.

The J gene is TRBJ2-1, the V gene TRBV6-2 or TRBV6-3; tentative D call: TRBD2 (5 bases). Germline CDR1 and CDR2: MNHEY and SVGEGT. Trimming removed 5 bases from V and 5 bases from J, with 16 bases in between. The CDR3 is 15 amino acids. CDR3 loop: CASSRQRTEHNEQFF. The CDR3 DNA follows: TGTGCCAGCAGTCGCCAGAGGACTGAACACAATGAGCAGTTCTTC.

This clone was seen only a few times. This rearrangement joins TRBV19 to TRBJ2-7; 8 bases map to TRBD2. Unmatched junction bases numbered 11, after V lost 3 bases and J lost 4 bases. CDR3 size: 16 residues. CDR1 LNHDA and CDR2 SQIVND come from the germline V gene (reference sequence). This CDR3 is CASSIGAGEGVYEQYF. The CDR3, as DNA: TGTGCCAGTAGTATCGGAGCGGGAGAAGGCGTATACGAGCAGTACTTC.

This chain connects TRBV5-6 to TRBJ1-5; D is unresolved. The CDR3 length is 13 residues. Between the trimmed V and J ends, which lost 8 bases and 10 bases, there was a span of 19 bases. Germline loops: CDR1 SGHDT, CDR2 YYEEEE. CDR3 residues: CARAAGPPRPQHF. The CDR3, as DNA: TGTGCCAGGGCTGCGGGCCCGCCTAGACCCCAGCATTTT.

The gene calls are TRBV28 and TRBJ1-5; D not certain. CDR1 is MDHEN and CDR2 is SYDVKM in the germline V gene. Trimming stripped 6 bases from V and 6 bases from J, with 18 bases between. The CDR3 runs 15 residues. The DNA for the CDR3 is TGTGCCAGCAGCCCAGACGGGAGTTGGAGTCAGCCCCAGCATTTT. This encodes CASSPDGSWSQPQHF.

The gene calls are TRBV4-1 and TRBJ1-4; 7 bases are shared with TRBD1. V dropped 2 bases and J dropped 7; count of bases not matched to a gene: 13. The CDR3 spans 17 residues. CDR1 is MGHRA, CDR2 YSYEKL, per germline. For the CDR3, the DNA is TGCGCCAGCAGCCAAATAACCCTTAGGGGGCCGCGTGAAAAACTGTTTTTT. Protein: CASSQITLRGPREKLFF.

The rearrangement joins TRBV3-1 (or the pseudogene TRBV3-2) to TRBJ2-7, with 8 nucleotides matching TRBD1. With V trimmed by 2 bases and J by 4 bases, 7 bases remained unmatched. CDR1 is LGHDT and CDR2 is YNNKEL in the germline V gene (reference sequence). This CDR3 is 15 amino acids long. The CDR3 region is CASSQTHGQGYEQYF. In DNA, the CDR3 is TGTGCCAGCAGCCAAACCCACGGACAGGGATACGAGCAGTACTTC.

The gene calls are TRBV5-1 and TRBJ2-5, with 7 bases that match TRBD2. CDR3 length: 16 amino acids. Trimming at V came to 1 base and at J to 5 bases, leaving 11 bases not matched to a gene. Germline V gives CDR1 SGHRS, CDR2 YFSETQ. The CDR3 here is CASSLSVPGLGETQYF. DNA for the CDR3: TGCGCCAGCAGCTTGTCCGTCCCCGGACTAGGGGAGACCCAGTACTTC.

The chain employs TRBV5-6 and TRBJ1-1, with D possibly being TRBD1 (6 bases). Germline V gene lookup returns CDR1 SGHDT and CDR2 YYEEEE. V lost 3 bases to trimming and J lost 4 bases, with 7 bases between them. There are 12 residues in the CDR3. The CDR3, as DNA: TGTGCCAGCAGCTCAGGGGTCACTGAAGCTTTCTTT. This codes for CASSSGVTEAFF.

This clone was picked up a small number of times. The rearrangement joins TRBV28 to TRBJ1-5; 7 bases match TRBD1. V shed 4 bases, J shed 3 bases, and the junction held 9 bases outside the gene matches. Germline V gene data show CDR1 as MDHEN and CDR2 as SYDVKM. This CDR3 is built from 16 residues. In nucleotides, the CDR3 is TGTGCCAGCAGTTCCGGACAGGCGGGCCTCAATCAGCCCCAGCATTTT. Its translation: CASSSGQAGLNQPQHF.

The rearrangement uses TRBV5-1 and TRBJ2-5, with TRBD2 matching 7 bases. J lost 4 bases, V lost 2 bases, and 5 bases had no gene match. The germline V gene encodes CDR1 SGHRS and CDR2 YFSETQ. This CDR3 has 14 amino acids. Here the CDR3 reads CASSFSREAETQYF. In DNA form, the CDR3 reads TGCGCCAGCAGCTTTTCACGGGAGGCAGAGACCCAGTACTTC.

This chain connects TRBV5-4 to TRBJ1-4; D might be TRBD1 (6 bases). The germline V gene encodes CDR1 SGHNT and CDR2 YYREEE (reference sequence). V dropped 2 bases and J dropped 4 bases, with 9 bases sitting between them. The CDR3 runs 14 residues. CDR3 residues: CASSFGQFNEKLFF. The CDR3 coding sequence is TGTGCCAGCAGCTTTGGACAGTTTAATGAAAAACTGTTTTTT.

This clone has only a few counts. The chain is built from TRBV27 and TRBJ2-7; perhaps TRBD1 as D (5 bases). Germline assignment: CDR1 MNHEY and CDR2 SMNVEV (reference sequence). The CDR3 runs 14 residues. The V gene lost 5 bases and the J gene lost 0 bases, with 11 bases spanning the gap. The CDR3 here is CASSPGQSSYEQYF. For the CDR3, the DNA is TGTGCCAGCAGTCCCGGACAAAGCTCCTACGAGCAGTACTTC.